The entry that follows covers one T cell receptor beta chain sequence. This entry comes from a study of blood T cell repertoires in COVID-19. The length of the CDR3 is 13 residues. V lost 5 bases, J lost 4 bases, and 11 bases lay in between. Germline V gene sequence: CDR1 MNHEY, CDR2 SMNVEV (reference sequence). Assay used: immunoSEQ multiplex PCR; TCRdb lists only in-frame clones, some missing. Of 70,000 or so clones in the sample, approximately 83% were seen once. The chain links TRBV27 to TRBJ1-1; a weak D match, TRBD1 (5 bases). The TCR was taken from a man older than 75 with acute or convalescent COVID-19. Specimen: peripheral blood. In DNA, the CDR3 is TGTGCCAGCAGTCAAAGGGGTATCACTGAAGCTTTCTTT. Protein product: CASSQRGITEAFF.